This TCR beta chain emerged from a study of T cell responses to AZD1222 COVID-19 vaccine. Turning to the study itself: Pooled samples include second doses given at about 4 or 12 weeks. Study findings and constraints: With two AZD1222 doses given, Spike-specific TCR breadth and depth both rose. Donors in the cohort were predominantly white British and more often female, and clonal diversity was possibly underestimated.

Libraries were prepared by immunoSEQ multiplex PCR; TCRdb keeps only in-frame clonotypes and omits some of them. The sample includes roughly 150,000 clones, 85% to 90% of them seen just once. This CDR3 is 13 amino acids long. The V and J ends lost 2 bases and 4 bases respectively, with 8 bases between them. Germline V gives CDR1 LGHNT, CDR2 FRNRAP. As to this clone: Its antigen remains unknown.

The chain has TRBV12-5 and TRBJ1-1; D is unclear. This receptor was obtained from an adult in good health. This specimen was peripheral blood, taken on day 0 of AZD1222 vaccination. CDR3 residues: CASGLSQATEAFF. CDR3 bases: TGTGCTAGTGGTTTGTCCCAGGCCACTGAAGCTTTCTTT.